This TCR beta chain was observed in a study of T cell responses to AZD1222 COVID-19 vaccine. As for this clone: Its antigen is still unknown.

Study-level findings and limits: Following two doses of AZD1222, Spike-specific TCR breadth and depth rose.

Here immunoSEQ multiplex PCR was the method, and the copy in TCRdb shows in-frame clones only, minus some. The table shows about 140,000 clones, with about 91% occurring only once. Sequences were derived from peripheral blood, sampled on day 0 of AZD1222 vaccination. The receptor was isolated from an adult in good health.

CDR3 region: CASSRQTQPQHF. DNA for the CDR3: TGTGCCAGCAGTCGCCAGACGCAGCCCCAGCATTTT. V gene TRBV28 combines with J gene TRBJ1-5; D gene ambiguous. Germline V gene data show CDR1 as MDHEN and CDR2 as SYDVKM. V was pared by 5 bases and J by 7 bases, with 9 bases between. This CDR3 region has 12 residues.